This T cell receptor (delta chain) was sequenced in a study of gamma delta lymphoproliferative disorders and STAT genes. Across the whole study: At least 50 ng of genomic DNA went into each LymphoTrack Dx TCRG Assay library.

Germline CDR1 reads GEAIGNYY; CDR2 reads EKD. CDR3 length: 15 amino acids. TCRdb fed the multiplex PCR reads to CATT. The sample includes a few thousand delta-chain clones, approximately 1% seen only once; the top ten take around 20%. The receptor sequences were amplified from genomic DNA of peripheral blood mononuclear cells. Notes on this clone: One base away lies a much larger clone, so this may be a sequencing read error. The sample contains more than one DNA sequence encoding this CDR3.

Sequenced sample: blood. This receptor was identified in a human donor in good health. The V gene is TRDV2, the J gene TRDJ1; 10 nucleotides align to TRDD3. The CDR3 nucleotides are TGCGCCTGCGAAAGCCTGGGGGATAAGGCCGATAAACTCATCTTT. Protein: CACESLGDKADKLIF.